Listed here are 31 T cell receptor beta chains from one sample, sequenced in a study of blood T cell repertoires in COVID-19. Sequenced by immunoSEQ multiplex PCR; TCRdb stores in-frame clones only, minus some. Here the sample spans roughly 57,000 clones, 85% to 95% being singletons. Source material: peripheral blood. The receptors were sampled from a human donor in a cohort sampled during active COVID-19.

The chain couples TRBV6-5 to TRBJ1-5; TRBD1 might be the D (6 bases). The CDR3 is made up of 15 amino acids. The V end lost 6 bases, the J end lost 0 bases, and 12 bases lay between the germline ends. Germline CDR1 reads MNHEY; CDR2 reads SVGAGI. The CDR3 here is CASRRTAHSNQPQHF. The CDR3 region has the DNA TGTGCCAGCAGAAGGACAGCCCATAGCAATCAGCCCCAGCATTTT.

This sequence joins TRBV6-5 and TRBJ2-7; D gene uncertain. Germline CDR1 MNHEY, CDR2 SVGAGI. CDR3 length: 14 amino acids. V was pared by 8 bases and J by 3 bases, with 17 bases between. This chain's CDR3 is CASHYYPGLYEQYF. The CDR3 coding sequence is TGTGCCAGCCATTATTATCCAGGTCTCTACGAGCAGTACTTC.

The J gene is TRBJ2-5, the V gene TRBV6-2 or TRBV6-3, with D possibly being TRBD1 (6 bases). Germline V gene sequence: CDR1 MNHEY, CDR2 SVGEGT. The CDR3 spans 14 residues. With 6 bases removed from V and 1 base from J, the gap between germline ends came to 12 bases. The CDR3 spells CASSLDSFQETQYF. In DNA, the CDR3 is TGTGCCAGCAGCTTGGACAGCTTCCAAGAGACCCAGTACTTC.

The chain couples TRBV24-1 to TRBJ1-1; tentatively, D is TRBD1 (6 bases). Trimming pared 6 bases from V and 5 bases from J, leaving 12 bases between. This CDR3 spans 13 amino acids. In germline, CDR1 is KGHDR, CDR2 SFDVKD. CDR3 in amino acids: CATSPRGITEAFF. The CDR3 DNA sequence: TGTGCCACCAGTCCCAGGGGAATTACTGAAGCTTTCTTT.

This clone has only one observation. The chain has TRBV28 and TRBJ1-1; D is unresolved. The V and J ends lost 8 bases and 1 base respectively, with 11 bases between them. Germline CDR1 and CDR2: MDHEN and SYDVKM. The CDR3 consists of 13 residues. Written as DNA, the CDR3 is TGTGCCAGCTCCCGAGTTAGGAACACTGAAGCTTTCTTT. Its protein product is CASSRVRNTEAFF.

Concerning this clone itself: A junction end diverges from the germline sequence, so it may reflect a read error. The V and J genes are TRBV29-1 and TRBJ2-6, with TRBD1 identical over 7 bases. CDR1 is SQVTM and CDR2 is ANQGSEA in the germline V gene. The CDR3 covers 14 residues. The CDR3 DNA is TGCAGCGTAGAAGGGGGCATAGGGGCCAACGTCCTGACTTTC. It translates to CSVEGGIGANVLTF.

The gene calls are TRBV9 and TRBJ1-1; a possible D gene is TRBD1 (6 bases). Germline CDR1 is SGDLS and CDR2 is YYNGEE. The ends were cut back, 1 base at V and 5 bases at J, with 12 bases in the middle. The CDR3 has 14 amino acids. The DNA of the CDR3 is TGTGCCAGCAGCGTATCGGGCAGGGGTACTGAAGCTTTCTTT. Protein: CASSVSGRGTEAFF.

CDR3 in amino acids: CASSKDGGAIAKNIQYF. CDR3 nucleotide sequence: TGTGCCAGCAGCAAAGATGGAGGGGCAATAGCCAAAAACATTCAGTACTTC. The chain recombines TRBV21-1 with TRBJ2-4; the table's D gene call, TRBD2, was not cross checked with the DNA. TRBV21-1 is noted as a pseudogene. The CDR3 extends over 17 amino acids.

The chain combines TRBV19 with TRBJ1-5; no clear D gene. Germline V lookup: CDR1 LNHDA, CDR2 SQIVND (reference sequence). Trimming cost V 5 bases and J 9 bases, with 17 bases left between them. The CDR3 is made up of 14 amino acids. The CDR3 DNA reads TGTGCCAGTAGTCGCTGGGATGGGGAGAGGCCCCAGCATTTT. It specifies CASSRWDGERPQHF.

The CDR3 bases are TGTGCCAGCAGTCGACAGTTCCTAGGTCCCCAGCATTTT. This sequence encodes CASSRQFLGPQHF. This chain links TRBV6-6 with TRBJ1-5; tentative D call: TRBD1 (5 bases). Germline V CDR1 and CDR2: MNHNY, SVGAGI (reference sequence). The CDR3 covers 13 residues. V lost 5 bases and J lost 10, with 15 bases in between.

The genes are TRBV21-1 and TRBJ2-1; no DNA check was done on the table's D call, TRBD1. TRBV21-1 is annotated as a pseudogene. This CDR3 has 18 amino acids. This CDR3 is CASSKRLFRDRGDNEQFF. The CDR3 nucleotides read TGTGCCAGCAGCAAGAGACTGTTCCGGGACAGGGGGGACAATGAGCAGTTCTTC.

The chain has TRBV7-2 and TRBJ2-5, with D possibly TRBD2 on 6 matching bases. Germline CDR1 is SGHTA and CDR2 is FQGNSA. V lost 1 base and J 1 base, leaving 16 bases between the germline ends. The CDR3 is made up of 17 amino acids. This chain's CDR3 is CASSLVGSGATQETQYF. The DNA for the CDR3 is TGTGCCAGCAGCTTAGTAGGTAGCGGAGCTACCCAAGAGACCCAGTACTTC.

The chain joins TRBV5-1 to TRBJ2-5; possibly TRBD1 for D (5 bases). Trimming took 5 bases from V and 7 from J, leaving 15 bases between them. Germline values: CDR1 SGHRS, CDR2 YFSETQ. The CDR3 covers 13 residues. For the CDR3, the DNA is TGCGCCAGCAGGATGGGGCCAAAAGGGACCCAGTACTTC. Protein: CASRMGPKGTQYF.

This sequence joins TRBV11-1 and TRBJ2-7; 11 bases agree with TRBD1. CDR3 length: 15 amino acids. Germline lookup yields CDR1 SGHAT and CDR2 FQDESV (reference sequence). V was pared by 5 bases and J by 6 bases, with 9 bases of the junction left unmatched. The CDR3 here is CASSLRTGGFGEQYF. The DNA of the CDR3 is TGTGCCAGCAGCCTAAGGACAGGGGGCTTCGGCGAGCAGTACTTC.

The chain employs TRBV15 and TRBJ2-3, with 9 bases identical to TRBD1. CDR1 LNHNV and CDR2 YYDKDF come from the germline V gene (reference sequence). V lost 3 bases and J lost 5; bases outside the gene matches: 9. The CDR3 runs to 16 residues. As DNA, the CDR3 is TGTGCCACCAGCAGCCCGGGACAGGGTTGGAGAGATACGCAGTATTTT. Translated: CATSSPGQGWRDTQYF.

V gene TRBV30 combines with J gene TRBJ1-1; D is ambiguous. Germline assignment: CDR1 GTSNPN and CDR2 SVGIG (reference sequence). This CDR3 region has 12 residues. V was pared by 1 base and J by 3 bases, with 6 bases between. The DNA for the CDR3 is TGTGCCTGGAGTGAGGAGGACACTGAAGCTTTCTTT. It specifies CAWSEEDTEAFF.

The chain has TRBV5-5 and TRBJ2-1; D ambiguous. This CDR3 spans 14 amino acids. V was pared by 0 bases and J by 7 bases, with 11 bases between. CDR1 and CDR2 (germline): SGHKS, YYEKEE (reference sequence). The CDR3 nucleotides read TGTGCCAGCAGCTTGGTTCGGGTTGGGAATGAGCAGTTCTTC. Its protein product is CASSLVRVGNEQFF.

The chain is built from TRBV28 and TRBJ2-7, with D unclear. The CDR3 is made up of 14 amino acids. V dropped 5 bases and J dropped 0 bases, with 11 bases sitting between them. Germline loops: CDR1 MDHEN, CDR2 SYDVKM. The CDR3 DNA is TGTGCCAGCAGTCTTGACATGGTCTCCTACGAGCAGTACTTC. It codes for CASSLDMVSYEQYF.

The CDR3 sequence is CASSPRTGGGNTIYF. CDR3 in DNA: TGCGCCAGCAGCCCTAGGACGGGAGGAGGTAACACCATATATTTT. This chain connects TRBV5-1 to TRBJ1-3; D gene unclear. Trimming removed 4 bases at V and 7 bases at J, with 18 bases between. Germline-derived CDR1 and CDR2 are SGHRS and YFSETQ. The CDR3 totals 15 residues.

V and J are TRBV6-5 and TRBJ1-5; 8 bases align to TRBD1. Unmatched junction bases numbered 7, after V lost 5 bases and J lost 4 bases. CDR1 MNHEY and CDR2 SVGAGI come from the germline V gene. The length of the CDR3 is 15 residues. The CDR3 region is CASSPSGGKNQPQHF. CDR3 DNA: TGTGCCAGCAGTCCTTCAGGGGGCAAAAATCAGCCCCAGCATTTT.

V and J are TRBV30 and TRBJ2-7, with TRBD1 matching over 10 bases. The germline V gene encodes CDR1 GTSNPN and CDR2 SVGIG (reference sequence). Trimming cost V 3 bases and J 5 bases; bases outside gene matches: 7. The length of the CDR3 is 14 residues. DNA for the CDR3: TGTGCCTGGAGAGACAGGGGGCTGCACCACGAGCAGTACTTC. Its protein is CAWRDRGLHHEQYF. Drawing the rest from reference TRBV30 and TRBJ2-7, the complete variable domain is SQTIHQWPATLVQPVGSPLSLECTVEGTSNPNLYWYRQAAGRGLQLLFYSVGIGQISSEVPQNLSASRPQDRQFILSSKKLLLSDSGFYLCAWRDRGLHHEQYFGPGTRLTVT.

The chain carries TRBV4-3 and TRBJ1-2; the match to TRBD1 covers 7 bases. The CDR3 length is 16 residues. Trimming at V came to 1 base and at J to 8 bases, leaving 13 bases not matched to a gene. Germline-derived CDR1 and CDR2 are LGHNA and YSLEER. Written as DNA, the CDR3 is TGCGCCAGCAGCCAAGCCCTTAGAGGGGGCGGTTGGGGCTACACCTTC. As protein: CASSQALRGGGWGYTF.

The chain recombines TRBV29-1 with TRBJ1-2, with 7 bases matching TRBD1. The CDR3 length is 14 residues. CDR1 SQVTM and CDR2 ANQGSEA come from the germline V gene. The junction had 11 bases not matched to a gene; V was cut back by 7 bases and J by 3 bases. CDR3 sequence: CSGGGGTGDYGYTF. In DNA, the CDR3 is TGCAGCGGCGGAGGGGGAACAGGGGACTATGGCTACACCTTC.

This rearrangement joins TRBV28 to TRBJ1-5, with D unclear. The CDR3 spans 15 residues. V was shortened by 10 bases and J by 7 bases, with 23 bases between the two germline ends. Germline V CDR1 and CDR2: MDHEN, SYDVKM. CDR3 amino acids: CAIGAPEAGEQPQHF. The CDR3 DNA reads as TGTGCCATAGGCGCTCCCGAAGCCGGGGAGCAGCCCCAGCATTTT.

The rearrangement joins TRBV11-3 to TRBJ1-1; D remains ambiguous. The CDR3 consists of 13 residues. Germline loops: CDR1 SGHNT, CDR2 YENEEA. V shed 0 bases and J shed 4 bases, with 6 bases lying between them. CDR3 sequence reads: CASSLERGTEAFF. CDR3 DNA: TGTGCCAGCAGCTTAGAACGGGGCACTGAAGCTTTCTTT.

The gene calls are TRBV6-5 and TRBJ2-7; D may be TRBD1 (5 bases). Deletions cut 0 bases from V and 1 base from J, with 10 bases between. CDR3 length equals 15 residues. Germline CDR1 reads MNHEY; CDR2 reads SVGAGI. The CDR3 nucleotides are TGTGCCAGCAGTTACTCGGGGCAGCCTTCCTACGAGCAGTACTTC. This translates into CASSYSGQPSYEQYF.

This sequence joins TRBV4-1 and TRBJ1-5, with a weak D call TRBD1 (5 bases). The CDR3 has 19 residues. The germline V gene has CDR1 MGHRA and CDR2 YSYEKL. The germline V and J ends were trimmed by 5 bases and 0 bases, with 23 bases remaining between them. Written as DNA, the CDR3 is TGCGCCAGCAGCATCACAGGCGCTGGGGAGGGTTATAGCAATCAGCCCCAGCATTTT. Its protein is CASSITGAGEGYSNQPQHF.

The chain couples TRBV15 to TRBJ2-2, with a tentative D call TRBD2 (6 bases). This CDR3 is built from 14 residues. CDR1 is LNHNV, CDR2 YYDKDF, per germline (reference sequence). Deletions cut 0 bases from V and 5 bases from J, with 7 bases between. The CDR3 sequence is CATSRDGGTGELFF. The CDR3 region has the DNA TGTGCCACCAGCAGAGATGGGGGGACCGGGGAGCTGTTTTTT.

A single count supports this clone. The chain is built from TRBV11-2 and TRBJ1-2; no firm D call. The CDR3 extends over 14 amino acids. V was shortened by 3 bases and J by 8 bases, with 16 bases between the two germline ends. CDR1 is SGHAT, CDR2 FQNNGV, per germline. The DNA of the CDR3 is TGTGCCAGCAGCTTTCGAGGGCCCAAAGGGGGCTACACCTTC. The encoded protein is CASSFRGPKGGYTF.

CDR3 sequence reads: CASSQTGTGVPGELFF. The CDR3 nucleotides are TGTGCCAGCAGCCAAACCGGGACAGGGGTGCCCGGGGAGCTGTTTTTT. This rearrangement joins TRBV3-1 (or the pseudogene TRBV3-2) to TRBJ2-2; TRBD1 matches 10 bases. The CDR3 runs to 16 residues. Trimming cost V 2 bases and J 6 bases; bases outside gene matches: 6. CDR1 and CDR2 from the germline V gene are LGHDT and YNNKEL (reference sequence).

V is TRBV6-2 or TRBV6-3 and J is TRBJ2-3; D is possibly TRBD2 (6 bases). Looked up from germline, CDR1 is MNHEY and CDR2 is SVGEGT. This CDR3 comprises 14 residues. Between the trimmed V and J ends, which lost 4 bases and 5 bases, there was a span of 13 bases. CDR3 sequence reads: CASSWGLYLDTQYF. CDR3 DNA: TGTGCCAGCAGTTGGGGACTGTATTTAGATACGCAGTATTTT.